Presented here are 14 T cell receptor beta chains from one specimen sequenced in a study of T cell responses to AZD1222 COVID-19 vaccine. Produced via immunoSEQ multiplex PCR; TCRdb's table is partial and in-frame only. The sample carries roughly 100,000 clones, around nine tenths recorded once. The sample consisted of peripheral blood, taken on day 0 of AZD1222 vaccination. The receptors were sampled from an adult in good health.

V and J are TRBV29-1 and TRBJ2-2, with D perhaps assigned TRBD1 or TRBD2 (5 bases each). V was cut by 7 bases and J by 3 bases, with 15 bases left in between. This CDR3 contains 14 residues. CDR1 and CDR2 (germline): SQVTM, ANQGSEA. The CDR3 reads CSAGERGDTGELFF. The CDR3 DNA reads TGCAGCGCAGGTGAGCGAGGGGACACCGGGGAGCTGTTTTTT.

The chain couples TRBV7-2 to TRBJ2-2; D is ambiguous. Germline V gives CDR1 SGHTA, CDR2 FQGNSA. This CDR3 has 15 amino acids. The V end was cut by 1 base, the J end by 5 bases, with 11 bases between. CDR3 in amino acids: CASSLVGETTGELFF. The DNA of the CDR3 is TGTGCCAGCAGCTTAGTTGGGGAAACGACCGGGGAGCTGTTTTTT.

This clone has a count of ten or more. This rearrangement joins TRBV7-9 to TRBJ2-1, with D unresolved. The ends were cut back, 5 bases at V and 7 bases at J, with 3 bases in the middle. The CDR3 sequence is 10 residues long. CDR1 and CDR2 (germline): SEHNR, FQNEAQ (reference sequence). The CDR3 sequence is CASSVNEQFF. CDR3 bases: TGTGCCAGCAGCGTAAATGAGCAGTTCTTC.

The genes are TRBV7-2 and TRBJ1-1; 7 nucleotides agree with TRBD1. The V gene end was trimmed by 4 bases and the J gene end by 4 bases; junction bases not matched to a gene: 9. The CDR3 sequence is 15 residues long. Germline-derived CDR1 and CDR2 are SGHTA and FQGNSA. For the CDR3, the DNA is TGTGCCAGCAGCTGGGCCAACAGGGGAGGCACTGAAGCTTTCTTT. This gives the protein CASSWANRGGTEAFF.

This chain uses TRBV24-1 with TRBJ2-1; D uncertain. CDR1 and CDR2 (germline): KGHDR, SFDVKD. With 0 bases removed from V and 10 bases from J, the gap between germline ends came to 3 bases. CDR3 size: 11 residues. Written as DNA, the CDR3 is TGTGCCACCAGTGATTTGGAGGAGCAGTTCTTC. Its protein product is CATSDLEEQFF.

The chain carries TRBV29-1 and TRBJ2-1; D is unclear. V lost 2 bases to trimming and J lost 5 bases, with 10 bases between them. The CDR3 extends over 13 amino acids. CDR1 and CDR2 from the germline V gene are SQVTM and ANQGSEA. The CDR3 DNA follows: TGCAGCGTTGAACAGAGGATAAACAATGAGCAGTTCTTC. Translation: CSVEQRINNEQFF.

This sequence joins TRBV5-6 and TRBJ1-1, with D maybe TRBD1 (5 bases). Germline V gene lookup returns CDR1 SGHDT and CDR2 YYEEEE. The CDR3 has 13 residues. The germline V and J ends were trimmed by 4 bases and 5 bases, with 12 bases remaining between them. CDR3 in DNA: TGTGCCAGCAGCGGAGGGGTGGTGACTGAAGCTTTCTTT. Its translation: CASSGGVVTEAFF.

This chain links TRBV2 with TRBJ1-1; D gene unclear. This CDR3 region has 12 residues. V was pared by 6 bases and J by 2 bases, with 7 bases between. CDR1 SNHLY and CDR2 FYNNEI come from the germline V gene. The CDR3 protein is CASSGYNTEAFF. CDR3 sequence (DNA): TGTGCCAGCAGCGGGTATAACACTGAAGCTTTCTTT.

The chain links TRBV28 to TRBJ2-3; TRBD2 aligns across 9 bases. The germline gives CDR1 MDHEN, CDR2 SYDVKM. This CDR3 contains 16 residues. The ends lost 7 bases at V and 6 bases at J; junction bases unmatched: 14. The CDR3 sequence: CASTAPIAGVGDTQYF. The CDR3 DNA reads as TGTGCCAGCACCGCCCCTATAGCGGGAGTAGGGGATACGCAGTATTTT.

The CDR3 DNA reads TGTGCCAGCAGCCAAGGGACCCCCCGGGGGAGCAGTGAGCAGTTCTTC. Translation gives CASSQGTPRGSSEQFF. The chain employs TRBV3-1 (or the pseudogene TRBV3-2) and TRBJ2-1; a weak D match, TRBD2 (6 bases). This CDR3 comprises 16 residues. Trimming removed 1 base at V and 9 bases at J, with 19 bases between. In germline, CDR1 is LGHDT, CDR2 YNNKEL (reference sequence).

The rearrangement joins TRBV18 to TRBJ1-1; possible D gene TRBD1, 5 bases. Trimming cost V 3 bases and J 5 bases, with 10 bases left between them. Germline values: CDR1 KGHSH, CDR2 LQKENI. The CDR3 has 13 residues. DNA for the CDR3: TGTGCCAGCTCACCCTCAGAGGGGACTGAAGCTTTCTTT. Protein: CASSPSEGTEAFF. Drawing the rest from reference TRBV18 and TRBJ1-1, the complete variable domain is NAGVMQNPRHLVRRRGQEARLRCSPMKGHSHVYWYRQLPEEGLKFMVYLQKENIIDESGMPKERFSAEFPKEGPSILRIQQVVRGDSAAYFCASSPSEGTEAFFGQGTRLTVV.

J is TRBJ2-2 and V is TRBV19; 7 bases are a match to TRBD2. This CDR3 contains 15 residues. Germline V gene data show CDR1 as LNHDA and CDR2 as SQIVND (reference sequence). After removal of 5 bases from V and 4 bases from J, the junction contained 7 bases not matched to a gene. The CDR3 region has the DNA TGTGCCAGTAGTTACGGCGGGAGAGGCACCGGGGAGCTGTTTTTT. The encoded protein is CASSYGGRGTGELFF. The variable domain in full, completed from reference TRBV19 and TRBJ2-2, reads DGGITQSPKYLFRKEGQNVTLSCEQNLNHDAMYWYRQDPGQGLRLIYYSQIVNDFQKGDIAEGYSVSREKKESFPLTVTSAQKNPTAFYLCASSYGGRGTGELFFGEGSRLTVL.

The V gene is TRBV7-2, the J gene TRBJ2-2; D unclear. V was clipped by 1 base and J by 7 bases, with 10 bases between them. Looked up from germline, CDR1 is SGHTA and CDR2 is FQGNSA. The CDR3 has 14 amino acids. As DNA, the CDR3 is TGTGCCAGCAGCTTAGGGCTGGGCGGCGGGGAGCTGTTTTTT. Translated, it gives CASSLGLGGGELFF. Full variable domain (rest looked up from reference TRBV7-2 and TRBJ2-2): GAGVSQSPSNKVTEKGKDVELRCDPISGHTALYWYRQSLGQGLEFLIYFQGNSAPDKSGLPSDRFSAERTGGSVSTLTIQRTQQEDSAVYLCASSLGLGGGELFFGEGSRLTVL.

V gene TRBV28 combines with J gene TRBJ1-5; D may be TRBD1 (6 bases). Germline V gene sequence: CDR1 MDHEN, CDR2 SYDVKM. The CDR3 has 17 residues. V was pared by 5 bases and J by 10 bases, with 27 bases between. The CDR3 loop is CASSTNAPGGRAAPQHF. DNA for the CDR3: TGTGCCAGCAGTACTAATGCCCCCGGGGGCAGGGCCGCCCCCCAGCATTTT.